Below, one T cell receptor beta chain is given with its context. Its antigen is as yet unknown. The entry originates in a study of blood T cells in healthy people across ages. It was with a sample-barcoded 5' primer and a J-beta primer mix that a second PCR of about 6 to 12 cycles was run. TCRdb recomputed calls from the 5' RACE reads with MiXCR, one row per CDR3 protein. The profile shows approximately 780,000 distinct CDR3 sequences, around a quarter of them singletons. Germline loops: CDR1 GTSNPN, CDR2 SVGIG (reference sequence). The CDR3 is made up of 17 amino acids. V was pared by 0 bases and J by 8 bases, with 11 bases of the junction left unmatched. Study-level findings and limits: Per-million-T-cell TCR beta diversity fell roughly linearly with age.

These data are also associated with another study on T cells of mothers and their children.

The genes are TRBV30 and TRBJ1-4, with TRBD1 identical over 11 bases. This clonotype originated in a boy younger than 18 in good health. The sequencing sample was made of blood. In DNA, the CDR3 is TGTGCCTGGAGTGTAATGGGACAGGGGGTCTTAGGGGAAAAACTGTTTTTT. This encodes CAWSVMGQGVLGEKLFF.